This T cell receptor beta chain originates from a study of OX40 agonist ivuxolimab in advanced cancers. Exclusion applied to patients with autoimmune disease history or systemic immunosuppression. Some clones are missing from TCRdb's copy, which holds only in-frame ones; the method was immunoSEQ multiplex PCR. The table shows around 30,000 clones, with roughly 88% occurring only once. This TCR was recovered from an adult with an advanced solid tumor such as melanoma, head and neck, liver or kidney cancer. The sequences come from CD4+ or CD8+ T cells sorted from blood, collected in a trial of the OX40 agonist ivuxolimab.

DNA for the CDR3: TGTGCCAGCAGCCTCTTCGCGGGGACAGCAGAAAAACTGTTTTTT. Protein product: CASSLFAGTAEKLFF. The genes are TRBV27 and TRBJ1-4; TRBD1 matches 7 bases. Germline CDR1 is MNHEY and CDR2 is SMNVEV (reference sequence). The CDR3 has 15 amino acids. V lost 6 bases and J lost 8; bases outside the gene matches: 12.